This TCR beta chain stems from a study of T cell responses to AZD1222 COVID-19 vaccine. Study observations and caveats: White British ancestry dominated among donors, who included more females, and clonal diversity was possibly underestimated.

Assay used: immunoSEQ multiplex PCR; TCRdb lists only in-frame clones, some missing. The sample lists about 59,000 clones, around 84% occurring once. A note on this clone: Its antigen is currently unknown.

CDR1 and CDR2 from the germline V gene are SGHRS and YFSETQ. The J segment lost 3 bases and the V segment lost 3 bases, leaving 5 bases of the junction unmatched. The CDR3 has 15 residues. This TCR was recovered from an adult in good health. This sequence joins TRBV5-1 and TRBJ2-1; 8 bases fit TRBD2. The starting material was peripheral blood, obtained on day 0 of AZD1222 vaccination. The CDR3 here is CASSYTSGLYNEQFF. Written as DNA, the CDR3 is TGCGCCAGCAGCTATACTAGCGGCCTCTACAATGAGCAGTTCTTC.